The sequence of this T cell receptor (beta chain) was determined in a study of blood T cell repertoires in COVID-19. At the level of the study: The United States, Italy and Spain supplied acute and convalescent COVID-19 samples.

Libraries were prepared by immunoSEQ multiplex PCR; TCRdb keeps only in-frame clonotypes and omits some of them. The table has 160,000 or so clones, more than 65% seen once. Source material: peripheral blood. The clonotype comes from an older woman with COVID-19, enrolled during active disease.

CDR3 in DNA: TGTGCCAGCATCCAAGCCACTGCGGGAGGCGAGCAGTACTTC. This encodes CASIQATAGGEQYF. The rearrangement joins TRBV6-5 to TRBJ2-7, with 8 bases identical to TRBD2. The CDR3 extends over 14 amino acids. Per germline, CDR1 MNHEY and CDR2 SVGAGI. The V gene end was trimmed by 7 bases and the J gene end by 6 bases; junction bases not matched to a gene: 11.